The subject of this entry is one T cell receptor beta chain. Participants, roughly 18 to 90 years old, spanned about two dozen US areas. Assay: immunoSEQ multiplex PCR; the TCRdb copy retains only in-frame clones and omits some. Counted here are about 270,000 clones, roughly nine tenths occurring once; the ten biggest clones make up about 3%. V lost 9 bases, J lost 5 bases, and 19 bases lay in between. This CDR3 spans 14 amino acids. Germline-derived CDR1 and CDR2 are MDHEN and SYDVKM. The data originate from a study of blood T cell repertoires in COVID-19. Looking at the study overall: Nucleic acid was either cDNA or gDNA, and it came from T cells, B-cell-depleted T cells, or PBMCs.

Sequencing was performed on PBMCs or T cells enriched from blood (not recorded which). The source of this sequence is a woman aged 50 to 65 who had recovered from COVID-19. The chain uses TRBV28 and TRBJ1-1, with D maybe TRBD1 (5 bases). CDR3 region: CASLSAPGETEAFF. For the CDR3, the DNA is TGTGCCAGTTTATCCGCCCCGGGGGAAACTGAAGCTTTCTTT.